The text below deals with one T cell receptor beta chain. Assay used: immunoSEQ multiplex PCR; TCRdb lists only in-frame clones, some missing. The sample lists about 54,000 clones, roughly 92% occurring once. This sample was taken from a study of OX40 agonist ivuxolimab in advanced cancers. Study background: All patients had ivuxolimab intravenously every 2 weeks at 0.01 to 10 mg/kg. The dose-escalation cohort had hepatocellular carcinoma, melanoma, renal cell or head and neck cancer. Allowance was made for prior anti-PD-1, anti-PD-L1 or anti-CTLA-4 therapy, and about 37% had some. Partial responses occurred in three patients (one hepatocellular carcinoma, two cutaneous melanoma).

This CDR3 is built from 15 residues. V gave up 1 base and J gave up 0 bases, with 7 bases separating them. Germline CDR1 is SGHTA and CDR2 is FQGTGA. The receptor's source is an adult with an advanced solid tumor such as melanoma, head and neck, liver or kidney cancer. V usage is TRBV7-3 and J usage is TRBJ1-3; the D is unclear. Specimen: CD4+ or CD8+ T cells sorted from blood, collected in a trial of the OX40 agonist ivuxolimab. The CDR3 DNA reads TGTGCCAGCAGCTTAAACGGTAACTCTGGAAACACCATATATTTT. It is translated as CASSLNGNSGNTIYF.